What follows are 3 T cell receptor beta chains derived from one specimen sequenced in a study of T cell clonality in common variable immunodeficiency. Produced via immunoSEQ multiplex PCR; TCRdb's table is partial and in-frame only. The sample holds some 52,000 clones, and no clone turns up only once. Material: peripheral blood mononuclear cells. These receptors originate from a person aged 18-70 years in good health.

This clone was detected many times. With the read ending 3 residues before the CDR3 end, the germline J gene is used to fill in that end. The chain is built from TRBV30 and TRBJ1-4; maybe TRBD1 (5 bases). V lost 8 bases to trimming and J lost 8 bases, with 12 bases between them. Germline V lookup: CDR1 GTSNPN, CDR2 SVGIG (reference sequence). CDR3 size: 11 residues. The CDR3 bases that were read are TGTGCCGGGGGGGGGAGGGAAAAA. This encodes CAGGGREK. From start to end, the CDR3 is CAGGGREKLFF.

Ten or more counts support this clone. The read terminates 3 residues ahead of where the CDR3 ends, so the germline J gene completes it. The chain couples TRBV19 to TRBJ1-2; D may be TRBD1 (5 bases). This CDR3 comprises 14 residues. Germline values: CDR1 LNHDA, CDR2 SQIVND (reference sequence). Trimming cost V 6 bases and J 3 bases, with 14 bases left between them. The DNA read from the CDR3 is TGTGCCAGTAGGGACCGCAGGGTTGACTATGGC. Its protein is CASRDRRVDYG. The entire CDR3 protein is CASRDRRVDYGYTF.

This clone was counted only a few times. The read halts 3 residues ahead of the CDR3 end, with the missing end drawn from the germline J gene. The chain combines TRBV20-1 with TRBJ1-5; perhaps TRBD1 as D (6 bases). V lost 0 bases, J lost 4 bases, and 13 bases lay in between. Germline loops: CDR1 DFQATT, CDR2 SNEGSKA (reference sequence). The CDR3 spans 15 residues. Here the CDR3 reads CSAREGAGVNQPQHF. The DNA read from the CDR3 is TGCAGTGCTAGAGAGGGAGCAGGGGTAAATCAGCCC.